Following are 9 T cell receptor beta chains from one sample sequenced in a study of blood T cell repertoires in COVID-19. The protocol was immunoSEQ multiplex PCR, while the TCRdb copy is restricted to in-frame clones and leaves out a portion. There are about 230,000 clones in the sample; more than 75% occur only once, and around 10% lies in the top ten. Material: peripheral blood. All receptors come from a man in his fifties with COVID-19, enrolled during active disease.

This chain uses TRBV4-3 with TRBJ2-1; D perhaps matches TRBD2 (6 bases). Germline values: CDR1 LGHNA, CDR2 YSLEER. This CDR3 spans 15 amino acids. V was clipped by 4 bases and J by 5 bases, with 15 bases between them. The CDR3 loop reads CASSRVAASDNEQFF. The CDR3 nucleotides read TGCGCCAGCAGCCGAGTAGCGGCATCCGACAATGAGCAGTTCTTC.

The chain uses TRBV4-2 and TRBJ2-1; tentatively, D is TRBD2 (6 bases). V dropped 0 bases and J dropped 3 bases, with 9 bases sitting between them. Germline assignment: CDR1 LGHNA and CDR2 YNFKEQ. This CDR3 is 15 amino acids long. CDR3 in DNA: TGTGCCAGCAGCCAAGACCGGGGGAACTACAATGAGCAGTTCTTC. This gives the protein CASSQDRGNYNEQFF.

J is TRBJ2-7 and V is TRBV4-3; 9 bases map to TRBD2. This CDR3 has 18 residues. Germline V gives CDR1 LGHNA, CDR2 YSLEER. The junction had 12 bases not matched to a gene; V was cut back by 0 bases and J by 3 bases. CDR3 sequence reads: CASSQEFVGLAGIYEQYF. Written as DNA, the CDR3 is TGCGCCAGCAGCCAAGAGTTCGTGGGGCTAGCGGGGATCTACGAGCAGTACTTC.

The V and J genes are TRBV30 and TRBJ2-1, with D perhaps matching TRBD2 (6 bases). V was trimmed by 5 bases and J by 6 bases, leaving 14 bases between them. CDR3 length: 13 amino acids. Germline V gene data show CDR1 as GTSNPN and CDR2 as SVGIG (reference sequence). In DNA, the CDR3 is TGTGCCTGGTCCCGGGGACTTGCCAATGAGCAGTTCTTC. Protein: CAWSRGLANEQFF.

The CDR3 sequence is CASSPRLAGAQDTQYF. The CDR3, as DNA: TGTGCCAGCTCACCTAGACTAGCGGGGGCTCAAGATACGCAGTATTTT. The chain has TRBV18 and TRBJ2-3; 12 positions agree with TRBD2. CDR1 and CDR2 from the germline V gene are KGHSH and LQKENI. V dropped 3 bases and J dropped 5; count of bases not matched to a gene: 6. The CDR3 has 16 amino acids.

The V gene is TRBV7-9, the J gene TRBJ1-6; D remains ambiguous. Germline V gene data show CDR1 as SEHNR and CDR2 as FQNEAQ (reference sequence). This CDR3 contains 15 residues. Trimming stripped 3 bases from V and 5 bases from J, with 11 bases between. This chain's CDR3 is CASSLEDIDNSPLHF. The CDR3 coding sequence is TGTGCCAGCAGCTTGGAGGATATTGATAATTCACCCCTCCACTTT.

This rearrangement joins TRBV9 to TRBJ1-4; the match to TRBD1 covers 7 bases. Trimming took 0 bases from V and 8 from J; bases not matched to a gene: 4. The CDR3 runs to 14 residues. Germline CDR1 reads SGDLS; CDR2 reads YYNGEE. CDR3 in amino acids: CASSVGQGGEKLFF. CDR3 bases: TGTGCCAGCAGCGTAGGACAGGGTGGGGAAAAACTGTTTTTT.

The chain carries TRBV18 and TRBJ1-2; weak D call: TRBD1 (5 bases). The CDR3 is 17 amino acids. Germline CDR1 and CDR2: KGHSH and LQKENI. Trimming pared 2 bases from V and 7 bases from J, leaving 23 bases between. This chain's CDR3 is CASSPTSGLAITAGYTF. The CDR3 nucleotides read TGTGCCAGCTCACCAACTTCGGGACTCGCGATTACGGCTGGCTACACCTTC.

For the CDR3, the DNA is TGTGCCAGTAGTATAAGAGTCTCTGGGGCCAACGTCCTGACTTTC. Amino acids: CASSIRVSGANVLTF. This chain uses TRBV19 with TRBJ2-6; D uncertain. Looked up from germline, CDR1 is LNHDA and CDR2 is SQIVND (reference sequence). Trimming removed 2 bases at V and 0 bases at J, with 5 bases between. This CDR3 spans 15 amino acids.